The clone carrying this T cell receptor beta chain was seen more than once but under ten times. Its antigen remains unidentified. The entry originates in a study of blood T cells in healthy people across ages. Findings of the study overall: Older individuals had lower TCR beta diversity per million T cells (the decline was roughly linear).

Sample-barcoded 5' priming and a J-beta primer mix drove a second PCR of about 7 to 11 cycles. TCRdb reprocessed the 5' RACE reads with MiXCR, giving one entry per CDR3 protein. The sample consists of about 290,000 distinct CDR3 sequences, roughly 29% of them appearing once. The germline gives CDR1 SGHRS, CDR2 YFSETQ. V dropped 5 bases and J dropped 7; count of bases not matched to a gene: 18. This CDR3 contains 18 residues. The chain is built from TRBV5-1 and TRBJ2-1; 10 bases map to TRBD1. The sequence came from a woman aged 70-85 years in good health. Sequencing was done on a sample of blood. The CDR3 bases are TGCGCCAGCAGTTCATCCCCGGGACAGGGGCCGCGCGGTAATGAGCAGTTCTTC. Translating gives CASSSSPGQGPRGNEQFF.